These 25 T cell receptor beta chains share one sample of origin, sequenced in a study of prognosis after radiotherapy for stage I lung cancer. Multiplex PCR in two rounds served to amplify TCR beta CDR3 from genomic DNA. Primers specific to each TRBV and TRBJ gene drove first-round PCR. TCRdb independently ran MiXCR on the multiplex PCR reads; one entry per CDR3 protein. The data show about 47,000 distinct CDR3 sequences, with approximately 35% seen just once and 9.2% held by the top ten. Sequenced material: PBMCs, taken before or after stereotactic body radiation therapy (not recorded which). These receptors were obtained from a donor over 45 with non-small cell lung cancer.

There are many counts of this clonotype. The chain uses TRBV7-2 and TRBJ2-1; TRBD2 matches at 13 bases. The CDR3 length is 15 residues. Per the germline V gene, CDR1 is SGHTA and CDR2 is FQGNSA. V shed 4 bases, J shed 8 bases, and the junction held 5 bases outside the gene matches. CDR3 protein: CASSSTSGRADEQFF. The CDR3 bases are TGTGCCAGCAGCTCCACTAGCGGGAGGGCCGATGAGCAGTTCTTC.

This clonotype was detected ten times or more. The V gene is TRBV29-1, the J gene TRBJ1-1, with D possibly matching TRBD1 (5 bases). The germline V gene encodes CDR1 SQVTM and CDR2 ANQGSEA. V lost 7 bases and J 2 bases, leaving 14 bases between the germline ends. This CDR3 contains 13 residues. CDR3 coding DNA: TGCAGCGCGAATAGGGACCGAAACACTGAAGCTTTCTTT. Translated, it gives CSANRDRNTEAFF.

This clonotype has at least ten counts. V gene TRBV28 combines with J gene TRBJ1-3; perhaps TRBD1 as D (5 bases). CDR1 MDHEN and CDR2 SYDVKM come from the germline V gene. The CDR3 is 14 amino acids. Trimming shortened V by 3 bases and J by 4 bases, and 10 bases separated the two germline ends. CDR3 region: CASSLAGGGNTIYF. The DNA of the CDR3 is TGTGCCAGCAGTTTGGCCGGGGGAGGAAACACCATATATTTT.

This clonotype was counted at least ten times. The V gene is TRBV15, the J gene TRBJ2-7; a possible D gene is TRBD1 (7 bases). With 2 bases removed from V and 3 bases from J, the gap between germline ends came to 17 bases. Germline V gives CDR1 LNHNV, CDR2 YYDKDF (reference sequence). CDR3 length equals 16 residues. The CDR3 sequence: CATSRSGGGSIYEQYF. The DNA for the CDR3 is TGTGCCACCAGCAGATCAGGAGGGGGCTCCATCTACGAGCAGTACTTC.

This clonotype was counted many times. The CDR3, as DNA: TGTGCCAGCAGGCCAGACAGTGACGAGCAGTACTTC. This sequence encodes CASRPDSDEQYF. The chain carries TRBV7-9 and TRBJ2-7, with D possibly being TRBD1 (5 bases). Germline V gene data show CDR1 as SEHNR and CDR2 as FQNEAQ (reference sequence). The V end was cut by 6 bases, the J end by 5 bases, with 11 bases between. The CDR3 extends over 12 amino acids. Full variable domain (rest looked up from reference TRBV7-9 and TRBJ2-7): DTGVSQNPRHKITKRGQNVTFRCDPISEHNRLYWYRQTLGQGPEFLTYFQNEAQLEKSRLLSDRFSAERPKGSFSTLEIQRTEQGDSAMYLCASRPDSDEQYFGPGTRLTVT.

This clonotype was counted many times. The chain links TRBV6-6 to TRBJ2-7; D possibly uses TRBD1 or TRBD2 (5 bases each). CDR3 size: 14 residues. Trimming removed 0 bases at V and 7 bases at J, with 13 bases between. In germline, CDR1 is MNHNY, CDR2 SVGAGI (reference sequence). The CDR3 DNA sequence: TGTGCCAGCAGTTACTCGGGCGCAGAGGGGGAGCAGTACTTC. Residues: CASSYSGAEGEQYF.

This clonotype was found many times. The genes are TRBV20-1 and TRBJ2-1; perhaps TRBD2 as D (5 bases). CDR1 and CDR2 from the germline V gene are DFQATT and SNEGSKA (reference sequence). The CDR3 runs 13 residues. V lost 3 bases and J 3 bases, leaving 9 bases between the germline ends. The CDR3 bases are TGCAGTGCTAGGGCACTAGTCTACAATGAGCAGTTCTTC. Translated: CSARALVYNEQFF.

Concerning this clonotype: Just one base apart from a much larger clone, this may be a read error. The genes are TRBV6-2 or TRBV6-3 and TRBJ2-1; possibly TRBD1 for D (5 bases). Germline loops: CDR1 MNHEY, CDR2 SVGEGT. The CDR3 runs 15 residues. Trimming took off 5 bases at V and 0 bases at J, with 11 bases between the two ends. CDR3: CASSEQAVSYNEQFF. Written as DNA, the CDR3 is TGTGCCAGCAGTGAACAGGCGGTCTCCTACAATGAGCAGTTCTTC.

At least ten counts were recorded for this clonotype. This chain uses TRBV9 with TRBJ1-2; no definite D call. The germline V and J ends were trimmed by 1 base and 0 bases, with 7 bases remaining between them. This CDR3 spans 14 amino acids. Looked up from germline, CDR1 is SGDLS and CDR2 is YYNGEE. CDR3 nucleotides: TGTGCCAGCAGCGTACAGGCCTCTAACTATGGCTACACCTTC. Translated, it gives CASSVQASNYGYTF.

A word on this clonotype: This may be a read error, as it is one base from a much larger clone. The chain couples TRBV6-2 or TRBV6-3 to TRBJ2-5; 9 bases are a match to TRBD2. The CDR3 consists of 13 residues. CDR1 and CDR2 (germline): MNHEY, SVGEGT. CDR3 coding DNA: TGTGCCAGCATGCGGGGGGGAGTAGAGGCCCAGTACTTC. This encodes CASMRGGVEAQYF.

This clonotype was counted ten times or more. V gene TRBV5-1 combines with J gene TRBJ2-5; 8 bases map to TRBD1. With V trimmed by 5 bases and J by 5 bases, 8 bases remained unmatched. Per the germline V gene, CDR1 is SGHRS and CDR2 is YFSETQ. The CDR3 is 14 residues long. Written as DNA, the CDR3 is TGCGCCAGCAGACCCGGGACAGGCAGGGAGACCCAGTACTTC. Translation gives CASRPGTGRETQYF. The full variable domain, rest sourced from reference TRBV5-1 and TRBJ2-5, is KAGVTQTPRYLIKTRGQQVTLSCSPISGHRSVSWYQQTPGQGLQFLFEYFSETQRNKGNFPGRFSGRQFSNSRSEMNVSTLELGDSALYLCASRPGTGRETQYFGPGTRLLVL.

The chain employs TRBV5-1 and TRBJ1-1, with TRBD1 as a possible D gene (5 bases). The CDR3 extends over 14 amino acids. The V and J ends lost 0 bases and 1 base respectively, with 7 bases between them. Germline V gives CDR1 SGHRS, CDR2 YFSETQ. This chain's CDR3 is CASSLGQKNTEAFF. The CDR3 DNA reads as TGCGCCAGCAGCTTGGGACAGAAGAACACTGAAGCTTTCTTT.

This clonotype has ten or more counts. This chain joins TRBV6-1 and TRBJ1-4, with a weak D call TRBD1 (5 bases). This CDR3 is 13 amino acids long. V shed 10 bases and J shed 7 bases, with 16 bases lying between them. Germline loops: CDR1 MNHNS, CDR2 SASEGT. This chain's CDR3 is CATGDLPAEKLFF. In nucleotides, the CDR3 is TGTGCCACGGGGGACCTGCCGGCTGAAAAACTGTTTTTT.

This clonotype has ten or more counts. The gene calls are TRBV6-9 and TRBJ2-7; no clear D. V lost 3 bases to trimming and J lost 6 bases, with 18 bases between them. CDR1 is MNHGY and CDR2 is SVAAGI in the germline V gene. The length of the CDR3 is 15 residues. The CDR3 nucleotides read TGTGCCAGCAGTTACTCACTGGATCGGTTGAGCGAGCAGTACTTC. It encodes CASSYSLDRLSEQYF.

This chain joins TRBV9 and TRBJ2-5, with D perhaps being TRBD1 or TRBD2 (5 bases each). Deletions cut 0 bases from V and 2 bases from J, with 8 bases between. The CDR3 is 14 amino acids. The germline CDR1 and CDR2 sequences are SGDLS and YYNGEE. The CDR3 DNA sequence: TGTGCCAGCAGCGTAGGTTGGGGGCAAGAGACCCAGTACTTC. It codes for CASSVGWGQETQYF.

CDR3: CASSVQGVDSPLHF. CDR3 DNA sequence: TGTGCCAGCAGTGTTCAGGGGGTTGATTCACCCCTCCACTTT. V usage is TRBV6-1 and J usage is TRBJ1-6, with 7 bases aligning to TRBD1. The CDR3 is made up of 14 amino acids. Germline CDR1 reads MNHNS; CDR2 reads SASEGT. V shed 4 bases, J shed 8 bases, and the junction held 5 bases outside the gene matches.

This clonotype came up once. It may be a read error: a sequence one base away is much more abundant. This chain connects TRBV2 to TRBJ2-5; maybe TRBD1 (6 bases). The CDR3 covers 13 residues. Germline assignment: CDR1 SNHLY and CDR2 FYNNEI. The CDR3 loop reads CASSDLGQETHYF. DNA of the CDR3: TGTGCCAGCAGTGATTTGGGACAAGAGACCCATTACTTC. Combining the CDR3 with reference TRBV2 and TRBJ2-5 gives the whole variable domain EPEVTQTPSHQVTQMGQEVILRCVPISNHLYFYWYRQILGQKVEFLVSFYNNEISEKSEIFDDQFSVERPDGSNFTLKIRSTKLEDSAMYFCASSDLGQETHYFGPGTRLLVL.

This clonotype was detected many times. CDR3 protein: CASTKMTSGNEQFF. CDR3 nucleotide sequence: TGTGCCAGCACCAAAATGACTAGCGGCAATGAGCAGTTCTTC. J is TRBJ2-1 and V is TRBV28; 9 bases are shared with TRBD2. The junction had 7 bases not matched to a gene; V was cut back by 7 bases and J by 6 bases. The CDR3 runs 14 residues. Germline V gene lookup returns CDR1 MDHEN and CDR2 SYDVKM.

This clonotype was observed many times. The chain has TRBV3-1 and TRBJ2-3; 11 positions agree with TRBD1. The CDR3 is made up of 17 amino acids. V shed 4 bases, J shed 2 bases, and the junction held 8 bases outside the gene matches. CDR1 is LGHDT and CDR2 is YNNKEL in the germline V gene (reference sequence). CDR3 sequence reads: CASSPSGTGGFTDTQYF. CDR3 bases: TGTGCCAGCAGCCCGAGCGGGACAGGGGGTTTCACAGATACGCAGTATTTT.

This clonotype was picked up many times. This chain uses TRBV12-3 or TRBV12-4 with TRBJ2-2; TRBD2 is a possible D gene (5 bases). This CDR3 comprises 14 residues. V shed 8 bases and J shed 4 bases, with 14 bases lying between them. CDR3 loop: CASGLSGFTGELFF. The CDR3 DNA reads as TGTGCCAGCGGCCTAAGCGGCTTCACCGGGGAGCTGTTTTTT.

A single count supports this clonotype. The V call is TRBV30, the J call TRBJ2-2; D might be TRBD1 (5 bases). Germline values: CDR1 GTSNPN, CDR2 SVGIG (reference sequence). This CDR3 region has 12 residues. V was cut by 8 bases and J by 2 bases, with 9 bases left in between. The CDR3 coding sequence is TGTGCCCACGGACAAAACACCGGGGAGCTGTTTTTT. This codes for CAHGQNTGELFF.

At least ten counts were recorded for this clonotype. The CDR3 region is CASEKQGASGYTF. DNA of the CDR3: TGTGCCAGTGAAAAACAGGGGGCGTCTGGCTACACCTTC. The genes are TRBV19 and TRBJ1-2, with 9 bases lining up with TRBD1. CDR1 and CDR2 (germline): LNHDA, SQIVND (reference sequence). The CDR3 extends over 13 amino acids. V was pared by 8 bases and J by 7 bases, with 8 bases of the junction left unmatched.

This clonotype was counted many times. This chain uses TRBV28 with TRBJ1-2; tentative D call: TRBD1 (5 bases). Germline loops: CDR1 MDHEN, CDR2 SYDVKM. With 4 bases removed from V and 6 bases from J, the gap between germline ends came to 18 bases. CDR3 length: 15 amino acids. The CDR3 bases are TGTGCCAGCAGTTCCAATGCCGGGGGTCATAATGGCTACACCTTC. It yields the protein CASSSNAGGHNGYTF.

This clonotype was observed many times. The rearrangement links TRBV20-1 to TRBJ2-1, with D possibly matching TRBD2 (5 bases). The CDR3 spans 14 residues. V was trimmed by 6 bases and J by 1 base, leaving 13 bases between them. CDR1 DFQATT and CDR2 SNEGSKA come from the germline V gene (reference sequence). The CDR3 protein is CSAVGSLSYNEQFF. The CDR3 DNA is TGCAGTGCCGTGGGGAGTCTTTCCTACAATGAGCAGTTCTTC.

This clonotype was observed many times. The chain uses TRBV5-4 and TRBJ2-2; no clear D. V was shortened by 4 bases and J by 4 bases, with 17 bases between the two germline ends. The CDR3 consists of 16 residues. Germline loops: CDR1 SGHNT, CDR2 YYREEE (reference sequence). The CDR3 DNA sequence: TGTGCCAGCAGCCCGGTGGGTCCTCAGAGCACCGGGGAGCTGTTTTTT. This translates into CASSPVGPQSTGELFF.